The 23 T cell receptor beta chains in this list originate from one sample, sequenced in a study of blood T cell repertoires in COVID-19. Sequencing used immunoSEQ multiplex PCR; TCRdb keeps in-frame clones, though not all of them. The repertoire has 150,000 or so clones, 80% to 90% of them found once; the top ten carry 3.6%. Sequences were obtained from PBMCs or T cells enriched from blood (not recorded which). Every receptor here comes from a woman aged 45-60 years in a cohort exposed to, infected with or recovered from COVID-19 (not recorded which).

The chain combines TRBV9 with TRBJ2-1, with 7 nucleotides matching TRBD1. V was pared by 3 bases and J by 0 bases, with 9 bases of the junction left unmatched. This CDR3 contains 17 residues. Looked up from germline, CDR1 is SGDLS and CDR2 is YYNGEE. Here the CDR3 reads CASSEIGGTSSYNEQFF. The CDR3 coding sequence is TGTGCCAGCAGCGAGATAGGGGGCACGAGCTCCTACAATGAGCAGTTCTTC.

The gene calls are TRBV11-2 and TRBJ2-7; tentatively, D is TRBD1 (5 bases). V lost 5 bases to trimming and J lost 6 bases, with 11 bases between them. In germline, CDR1 is SGHAT, CDR2 FQNNGV. This CDR3 has 12 residues. The CDR3 loop reads CASSPTVPEQYF. CDR3 in DNA: TGTGCCAGCAGCCCGACAGTCCCCGAGCAGTACTTC.

The chain joins TRBV5-4 to TRBJ1-3, with a weak D call TRBD1 (6 bases). V was cut by 0 bases and J by 4 bases, with 11 bases left in between. This CDR3 comprises 15 residues. The germline V gene encodes CDR1 SGHNT and CDR2 YYREEE (reference sequence). As DNA, the CDR3 is TGTGCCAGCAGCTTGGGGGGGCGCGCCGGAAACACCATATATTTT. Translation gives CASSLGGRAGNTIYF.

V usage is TRBV19 and J usage is TRBJ1-5, with unresolved D. The CDR3 loop spans 15 amino acids. Between the trimmed V and J ends, which lost 5 bases and 4 bases, there was a span of 15 bases. Germline CDR1 and CDR2: LNHDA and SQIVND (reference sequence). CDR3 coding DNA: TGTGCCAGTAGTTCGAGAACGGGAACGAATCAGCCCCAGCATTTT. It specifies CASSSRTGTNQPQHF.

This chain joins TRBV29-1 and TRBJ1-2, with 10 bases lining up with TRBD1. With V trimmed by 7 bases and J by 0 bases, 5 bases remained unmatched. Germline CDR1 and CDR2: SQVTM and ANQGSEA. CDR3 length equals 14 residues. The CDR3 region is CSDGTGEANYGYTF. The CDR3 DNA follows: TGCAGCGATGGGACAGGGGAAGCTAACTATGGCTACACCTTC.

This rearrangement joins TRBV3-1 (or the pseudogene TRBV3-2) to TRBJ1-6; 11 bases match TRBD1. V was clipped by 4 bases and J by 10 bases; unmatched bases: 6. The CDR3 spans 15 residues. CDR1 and CDR2 (germline): LGHDT, YNNKEL (reference sequence). CDR3 sequence: CASSPRTGGRSPLHF. The CDR3 DNA reads TGTGCCAGCAGCCCTCGGACAGGGGGCAGGTCACCCCTCCACTTT.

V gene TRBV30 combines with J gene TRBJ2-7; 7 bases are a match to TRBD1. V was pared by 6 bases and J by 11 bases, with 7 bases of the junction left unmatched. CDR1 GTSNPN and CDR2 SVGIG come from the germline V gene (reference sequence). There are 10 residues in the CDR3. The CDR3 region is CACSGDRKYF. CDR3 in DNA: TGTGCCTGTTCCGGGGACAGAAAGTACTTC.

V usage is TRBV5-1 and J usage is TRBJ2-5; 7 nucleotides agree with TRBD1. Germline V gene data show CDR1 as SGHRS and CDR2 as YFSETQ. This CDR3 is built from 16 residues. V lost 0 bases to trimming and J lost 2 bases; unmatched junction nucleotides: 7. CDR3 sequence: CASSLGGTAHQETQYF. CDR3 bases: TGCGCCAGCAGCTTGGGAGGGACAGCACATCAAGAGACCCAGTACTTC.

The rearrangement joins TRBV5-4 to TRBJ2-1; TRBD2 might be the D (6 bases). Germline lookup yields CDR1 SGHNT and CDR2 YYREEE (reference sequence). The CDR3 has 12 residues. The germline V and J ends were trimmed by 4 bases and 10 bases, with 12 bases remaining between them. The CDR3 protein is CASSKGGVEQFF. In DNA, the CDR3 is TGTGCCAGCAGCAAGGGAGGCGTCGAGCAGTTCTTC. The full variable domain, in which reference TRBV5-4 and TRBJ2-1 provide the parts outside the CDR3, is ETGVTQSPTHLIKTRGQQVTLRCSSQSGHNTVSWYQQALGQGPQFIFQYYREEENGRGNFPPRFSGLQFPNYSSELNVNALELDDSALYLCASSKGGVEQFFGPGTRLTVL.

The genes are TRBV12-5 and TRBJ1-1, with D possibly TRBD1 on 5 matching bases. Germline CDR1 is LGHNT and CDR2 is FRNRAP. This CDR3 is 17 amino acids long. V was clipped by 0 bases and J by 3 bases, with 17 bases between them. Here the CDR3 reads CASGLVLFGGGYTEAFF. The CDR3 DNA is TGTGCTAGTGGTTTGGTACTTTTCGGGGGAGGGTACACTGAAGCTTTCTTT.

This clone was recorded only once. The J gene is TRBJ1-1, the V gene TRBV7-9; TRBD1 matches at 8 bases. The trim removed 4 bases at V and 3 bases at J, leaving 4 bases unmatched. Germline loops: CDR1 SEHNR, CDR2 FQNEAQ (reference sequence). The CDR3 runs to 14 residues. The CDR3 region has the DNA TGTGCCAGCAGCTCCGGACAGGGAGACACTGAAGCTTTCTTT. It is translated as CASSSGQGDTEAFF.

The chain is built from TRBV29-1 and TRBJ1-2, with 8 bases identical to TRBD1. The germline V gene has CDR1 SQVTM and CDR2 ANQGSEA. The CDR3 length is 14 residues. Trimming at V came to 0 bases and at J to 4 bases, leaving 4 bases not matched to a gene. In DNA, the CDR3 is TGCAGCGTTGAAGAGACAGGGGCCGGCTATGGCTACACCTTC. Protein sequence: CSVEETGAGYGYTF.

This rearrangement joins TRBV27 to TRBJ1-5, with TRBD1 matching over 8 bases. Germline loops: CDR1 MNHEY, CDR2 SMNVEV (reference sequence). J lost 6 bases, V lost 5 bases, and 12 bases had no gene match. This CDR3 has 16 residues. The CDR3 nucleotides are TGTGCCAGCAGTCGGACAGGGCCAAGCCCGGGTCAGCCCCAGCATTTT. This gives the protein CASSRTGPSPGQPQHF.

Comment on this clone: The sample contains more than one DNA sequence encoding this CDR3. The chain employs TRBV5-4 and TRBJ2-2; TRBD1 might be the D (5 bases). The germline V and J ends were trimmed by 0 bases and 0 bases, with 6 bases remaining between them. CDR1 is SGHNT, CDR2 YYREEE, per germline (reference sequence). This CDR3 contains 15 residues. Here the CDR3 reads CASSLGGANTGELFF. The CDR3 DNA reads TGTGCCAGCAGCTTGGGGGGCGCGAACACCGGGGAGCTGTTTTTT. The full variable domain, completed using reference TRBV5-4 and TRBJ2-2, is ETGVTQSPTHLIKTRGQQVTLRCSSQSGHNTVSWYQQALGQGPQFIFQYYREEENGRGNFPPRFSGLQFPNYSSELNVNALELDDSALYLCASSLGGANTGELFFGEGSRLTVL.

This clone showed up just a few times. The chain carries TRBV5-5 and TRBJ2-7; D unclear. Trimming left V 0 bases short and J 7 bases short, with 5 bases between. The CDR3 is made up of 11 amino acids. Germline V gene lookup returns CDR1 SGHKS and CDR2 YYEKEE (reference sequence). CDR3 in amino acids: CASSLAEEQYF. DNA of the CDR3: TGTGCCAGCAGCTTGGCGGAGGAGCAGTACTTC.

The chain combines TRBV19 with TRBJ1-1; perhaps TRBD1 as D (5 bases). Germline CDR1 reads LNHDA; CDR2 reads SQIVND (reference sequence). The CDR3 has 16 amino acids. The germline V and J ends were trimmed by 4 bases and 0 bases, with 15 bases remaining between them. For the CDR3, the DNA is TGTGCCAGTAGTACCCTGACGACAGTCATGAACACTGAAGCTTTCTTT. Protein sequence: CASSTLTTVMNTEAFF. Supplemented by reference TRBV19 and TRBJ1-1, the full variable domain reads DGGITQSPKYLFRKEGQNVTLSCEQNLNHDAMYWYRQDPGQGLRLIYYSQIVNDFQKGDIAEGYSVSREKKESFPLTVTSAQKNPTAFYLCASSTLTTVMNTEAFFGQGTRLTVV.

The chain recombines TRBV2 with TRBJ2-1; 7 nucleotides match TRBD2. Germline V lookup: CDR1 SNHLY, CDR2 FYNNEI. V lost 7 bases, J lost 5 bases, and 8 bases stayed unmatched. The CDR3 covers 14 residues. The CDR3 protein is CASTSGLADNEQFF. CDR3 DNA sequence: TGTGCCAGCACCTCAGGTCTAGCGGACAATGAGCAGTTCTTC.

The chain couples TRBV6-5 to TRBJ1-2; 10 bases are a match to TRBD1. Looked up from germline, CDR1 is MNHEY and CDR2 is SVGAGI. The trim removed 0 bases at V and 3 bases at J, leaving 1 base unmatched. The CDR3 loop spans 15 amino acids. The CDR3 DNA reads as TGTGCCAGCAGTTACTCGACAGGGGGCGACTATGGCTACACCTTC. Translating gives CASSYSTGGDYGYTF.

The J gene is TRBJ2-1, the V gene TRBV28, with D perhaps matching TRBD2 (6 bases). Trimming removed 3 bases at V and 0 bases at J, with 12 bases between. This CDR3 is built from 16 residues. Germline V lookup: CDR1 MDHEN, CDR2 SYDVKM. Here the CDR3 reads CASSFRDGGSYNEQFF. The CDR3 bases are TGTGCCAGCAGTTTCCGGGACGGGGGCTCCTACAATGAGCAGTTCTTC. The whole variable domain, filled in from reference TRBV28 and TRBJ2-1, reads DVKVTQSSRYLVKRTGEKVFLECVQDMDHENMFWYRQDPGLGLRLIYFSYDVKMKEKGDIPEGYSVSREKKERFSLILESASTNQTSMYLCASSFRDGGSYNEQFFGPGTRLTVL.

The chain links TRBV5-4 to TRBJ2-5; D is possibly TRBD2 (5 bases). Per germline, CDR1 SGHNT and CDR2 YYREEE (reference sequence). V shed 1 base and J shed 5 bases, with 6 bases lying between them. CDR3 length: 12 residues. The CDR3 loop is CASSLRGETQYF. CDR3 coding DNA: TGTGCCAGCAGCTTGAGAGGGGAGACCCAGTACTTC.

The chain combines TRBV6-1 with TRBJ2-7; D unclear. CDR1 MNHNS and CDR2 SASEGT come from the germline V gene. V dropped 0 bases and J dropped 0 bases, with 9 bases sitting between them. The CDR3 has 15 residues. In DNA, the CDR3 is TGTGCCAGCAGTGAAGCGAGGCAAAGCTCCTACGAGCAGTACTTC. Translating gives CASSEARQSSYEQYF.

This chain joins TRBV7-3 and TRBJ2-5; D is unresolved. The V gene lost 0 bases and the J gene lost 3 bases, with 8 bases spanning the gap. The CDR3 consists of 14 residues. In germline, CDR1 is SGHTA, CDR2 FQGTGA. CDR3 DNA: TGTGCCAGCAGCTTAACGGGCAGTAAAGAGACCCAGTACTTC. This gives the protein CASSLTGSKETQYF.

This clone occurred once. The rearrangement joins TRBV9 to TRBJ1-6; tentatively, D is TRBD1 (5 bases). Germline-derived CDR1 and CDR2 are SGDLS and YYNGEE. The V and J ends lost 2 bases and 9 bases respectively, with 12 bases between them. The CDR3 is 14 amino acids. CDR3 amino acids: CASSVGGRGSPLHF. CDR3 DNA: TGTGCCAGCAGCGTGGGGGGAAGGGGTTCACCCCTCCACTTT. The full variable domain, in which reference TRBV9 and TRBJ1-6 provide the parts outside the CDR3, is DSGVTQTPKHLITATGQRVTLRCSPRSGDLSVYWYQQSLDQGLQFLIQYYNGEERAKGNILERFSAQQFPDLHSELNLSSLELGDSALYFCASSVGGRGSPLHFGNGTRLTVT.